This is a list of T cell receptor beta chains from one sample in a study of shared clonotypes between healthy human individuals. Sequencing used immunoSEQ multiplex PCR; TCRdb keeps in-frame clones, though not all of them. The sample shows 600,000 to 800,000 clones, over 55% of them seen only once. Sequencing was done on a sample of memory CD4+ T cells sorted from blood. The source is a woman aged 25 to 39 in good health. Each CDR3 is given with its conserved first and last residue. Each record gives: J gene, D gene, clone size, V gene, CDR3 protein, CDR3 DNA. A D gene is named only where the DNA matches it firmly. Only some rows state a clone size, as once, few, many or a class for expanded clones.

j_call: TRBJ2-4
d_call: .
clone_size: .
v_call: TRBV28
cdr3_aa: CASSLAENIQYF
cdr3_nt: TGTGCCAGCAGTTTGGCAGAAAACATTCAGTACTTC

j_call: TRBJ2-7
d_call: TRBD2
clone_size: .
v_call: TRBV25-1
cdr3_aa: CASSEALAGNYEQYF
cdr3_nt: TGTGCCAGCAGTGAAGCGCTAGCGGGTAATTACGAGCAGTACTTC

j_call: TRBJ1-3
d_call: .
clone_size: .
v_call: TRBV11-2
cdr3_aa: CASSPRGHSGNTIYF
cdr3_nt: TGTGCCAGCAGCCCCCGGGGCCACTCTGGAAACACCATATATTTT

j_call: TRBJ2-7
d_call: .
clone_size: .
v_call: TRBV2
cdr3_aa: CASRARDWEQYF
cdr3_nt: TGTGCCAGCAGGGCCAGGGACTGGGAGCAGTACTTC

j_call: TRBJ2-3
d_call: TRBD1
clone_size: .
v_call: TRBV27
cdr3_aa: CASSLGQGGDTQYF
cdr3_nt: TGTGCCAGCAGTCTCGGACAGGGAGGAGATACGCAGTATTTT

j_call: TRBJ2-2
d_call: .
clone_size: .
v_call: TRBV18
cdr3_aa: CASSPANTGELFF
cdr3_nt: TGTGCCAGCTCACCAGCTAACACCGGGGAGCTGTTTTTT

j_call: TRBJ2-1
d_call: TRBD2
clone_size: few
v_call: TRBV6-4
cdr3_aa: CASSDSGTSKQFF
cdr3_nt: TGTGCCAGCAGTGACTCCGGGACTAGCAAGCAGTTCTTC

j_call: TRBJ2-1
d_call: TRBD2
clone_size: .
v_call: TRBV6-1
cdr3_aa: CASRAGLAAYNEQFF
cdr3_nt: TGTGCCAGCAGGGCTGGACTAGCGGCTTACAATGAGCAGTTCTTC

j_call: TRBJ2-1
d_call: TRBD2
clone_size: .
v_call: TRBV28
cdr3_aa: CASSLLAGGPYEQFF
cdr3_nt: TGTGCCAGCAGTCTTCTAGCGGGAGGGCCATACGAGCAGTTCTTC

j_call: TRBJ1-2
d_call: .
clone_size: .
v_call: TRBV28
cdr3_aa: CASSMQYASNYGYTF
cdr3_nt: TGTGCCAGCAGTATGCAGTATGCATCTAACTATGGCTACACCTTC

j_call: TRBJ1-1
d_call: .
clone_size: .
v_call: TRBV5-1
cdr3_aa: CASKSLERSNTEAFF
cdr3_nt: TGCGCCAGCAAGAGTCTTGAAAGGTCGAACACTGAAGCTTTCTTT

j_call: TRBJ1-4
d_call: .
clone_size: .
v_call: TRBV30
cdr3_aa: CAWRLGEKLFF
cdr3_nt: TGTGCCTGGCGTCTTGGGGAAAAACTGTTTTTT

j_call: TRBJ2-1
d_call: TRBD2
clone_size: .
v_call: TRBV7-9
cdr3_aa: CASSLRLTSGHNEQFF
cdr3_nt: TGTGCCAGCAGCTTAAGATTGACTAGCGGTCACAATGAGCAGTTCTTC

j_call: TRBJ1-5
d_call: .
clone_size: .
v_call: TRBV30
cdr3_aa: CAWRRGLDQPQHF
cdr3_nt: TGTGCCTGGAGGAGGGGGTTGGATCAGCCCCAGCATTTT

j_call: TRBJ2-5
d_call: .
clone_size: .
v_call: TRBV6-1
cdr3_aa: CASRQHKTQYF
cdr3_nt: TGTGCCAGCAGACAACATAAGACCCAGTACTTC

j_call: TRBJ1-5
d_call: .
clone_size: .
v_call: TRBV5-6
cdr3_aa: CASSLVGDRQPQHF
cdr3_nt: TGTGCCAGCAGCTTGGTGGGGGATCGTCAGCCCCAGCATTTT

j_call: TRBJ1-2
d_call: .
clone_size: .
v_call: TRBV21-1
cdr3_aa: CASSKNSAPPRRPGYTF
cdr3_nt: TGTGCCAGCAGCAAGAATTCAGCCCCCCCAAGGAGGCCAGGCTACACCTTC

j_call: TRBJ2-7
d_call: .
clone_size: few
v_call: TRBV6-5
cdr3_aa: CASSLKGGSPYEQYF
cdr3_nt: TGTGCCAGCAGTTTAAAGGGGGGATCGCCCTACGAGCAGTACTTC

j_call: TRBJ2-6
d_call: .
clone_size: few
v_call: TRBV5-1
cdr3_aa: CASSLPEQAGANVLTF
cdr3_nt: TGCGCCAGCAGCTTGCCTGAGCAGGCTGGGGCCAACGTCCTGACTTTC

j_call: TRBJ1-5
d_call: TRBD1
clone_size: .
v_call: TRBV27
cdr3_aa: CASSSWTGGQPQHF
cdr3_nt: TGTGCCAGCAGTTCGTGGACAGGGGGTCAGCCCCAGCATTTT

j_call: TRBJ2-5
d_call: .
clone_size: .
v_call: TRBV9
cdr3_aa: CASSVSEGLATQYF
cdr3_nt: TGTGCCAGCAGCGTAAGCGAGGGGTTGGCGACCCAGTACTTC

j_call: TRBJ2-1
d_call: TRBD2
clone_size: .
v_call: TRBV6-5
cdr3_aa: CASSYSGLVNEQFF
cdr3_nt: TGTGCCAGCAGTTACTCGGGACTAGTCAATGAGCAGTTCTTC

j_call: TRBJ2-7
d_call: TRBD1
clone_size: .
v_call: TRBV7-9
cdr3_aa: CASSLGRQGAVEQYF
cdr3_nt: TGTGCCAGCAGCTTAGGCCGACAGGGGGCGGTCGAGCAGTACTTC

j_call: TRBJ1-2
d_call: .
clone_size: .
v_call: TRBV27
cdr3_aa: CASSTTNYGYTF
cdr3_nt: TGTGCCAGCAGCACCACTAACTATGGCTACACCTTC

j_call: TRBJ1-1
d_call: .
clone_size: .
v_call: TRBV6-6
cdr3_aa: CASSWDITTEAFF
cdr3_nt: TGTGCCAGCAGTTGGGACATAACCACTGAAGCTTTCTTT